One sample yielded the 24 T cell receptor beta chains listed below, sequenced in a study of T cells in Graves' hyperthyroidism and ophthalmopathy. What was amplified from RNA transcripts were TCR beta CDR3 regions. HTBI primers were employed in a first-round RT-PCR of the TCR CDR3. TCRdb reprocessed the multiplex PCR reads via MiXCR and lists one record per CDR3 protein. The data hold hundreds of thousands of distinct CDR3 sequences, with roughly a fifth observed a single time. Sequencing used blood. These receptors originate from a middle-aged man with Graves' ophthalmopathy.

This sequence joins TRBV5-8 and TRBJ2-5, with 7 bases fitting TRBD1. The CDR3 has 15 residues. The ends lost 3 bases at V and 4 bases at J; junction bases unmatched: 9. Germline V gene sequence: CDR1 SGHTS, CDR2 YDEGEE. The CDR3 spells CASSSSQGNRETQYF. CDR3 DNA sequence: TGTGCCAGCAGCTCGTCACAGGGGAACAGAGAGACCCAGTACTTC.

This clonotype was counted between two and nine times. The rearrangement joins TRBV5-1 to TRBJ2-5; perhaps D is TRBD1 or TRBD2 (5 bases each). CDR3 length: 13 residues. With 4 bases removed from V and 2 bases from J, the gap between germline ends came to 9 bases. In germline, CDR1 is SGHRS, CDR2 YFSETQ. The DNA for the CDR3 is TGCGCCAGCAGCGACGGGGCACAAGAGACCCAGTACTTC. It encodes CASSDGAQETQYF. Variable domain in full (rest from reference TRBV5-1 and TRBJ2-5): KAGVTQTPRYLIKTRGQQVTLSCSPISGHRSVSWYQQTPGQGLQFLFEYFSETQRNKGNFPGRFSGRQFSNSRSEMNVSTLELGDSALYLCASSDGAQETQYFGPGTRLLVL.

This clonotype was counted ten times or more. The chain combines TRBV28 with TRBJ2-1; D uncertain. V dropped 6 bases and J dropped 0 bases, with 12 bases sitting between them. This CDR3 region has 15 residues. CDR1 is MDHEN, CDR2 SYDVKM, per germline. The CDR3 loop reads CASRRDLVSYNEQFF. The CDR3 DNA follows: TGTGCCAGCAGGCGAGACCTAGTCTCCTACAATGAGCAGTTCTTC.

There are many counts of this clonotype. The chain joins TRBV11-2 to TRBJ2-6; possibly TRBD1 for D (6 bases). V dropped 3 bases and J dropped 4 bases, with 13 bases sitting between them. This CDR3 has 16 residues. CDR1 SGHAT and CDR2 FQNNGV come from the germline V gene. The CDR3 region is CASSLAQGTGANVLTF. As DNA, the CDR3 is TGTGCCAGCAGCTTGGCCCAGGGGACAGGGGCCAACGTCCTGACTTTC.

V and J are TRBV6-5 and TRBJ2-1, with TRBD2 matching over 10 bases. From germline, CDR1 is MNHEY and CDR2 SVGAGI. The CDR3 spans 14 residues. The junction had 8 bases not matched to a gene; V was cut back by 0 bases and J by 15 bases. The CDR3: CASSYSTSGNSLFF. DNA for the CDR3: TGTGCCAGCAGTTACTCTACTAGCGGGAATTCTCTGTTCTTC.

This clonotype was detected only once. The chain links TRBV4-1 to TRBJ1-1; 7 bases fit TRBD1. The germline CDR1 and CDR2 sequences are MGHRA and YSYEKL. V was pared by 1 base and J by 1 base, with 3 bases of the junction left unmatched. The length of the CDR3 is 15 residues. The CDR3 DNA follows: TGCGCCAGCAGCCAAGTAAGGGGGCAGAACACTGAAGCTTTCTTT. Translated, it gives CASSQVRGQNTEAFF.

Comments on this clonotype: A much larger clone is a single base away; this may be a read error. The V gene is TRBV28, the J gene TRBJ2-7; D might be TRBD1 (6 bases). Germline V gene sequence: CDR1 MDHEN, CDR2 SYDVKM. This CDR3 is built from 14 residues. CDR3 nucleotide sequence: TGTGCCAGCAGGACGACTCACAGGGTTAGCGAGCAGCACTTC. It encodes CASRTTHRVSEQHF.

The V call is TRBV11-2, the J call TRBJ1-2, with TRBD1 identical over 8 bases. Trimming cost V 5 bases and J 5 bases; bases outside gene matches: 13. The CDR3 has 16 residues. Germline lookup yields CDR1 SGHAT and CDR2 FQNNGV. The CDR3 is CASSLWGGQADYGYTF. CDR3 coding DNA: TGTGCCAGCAGCCTATGGGGGGGACAGGCCGATTATGGCTACACCTTC. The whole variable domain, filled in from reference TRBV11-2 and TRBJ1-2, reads EAGVAQSPRYKIIEKRQSVAFWCNPISGHATLYWYQQILGQGPKLLIQFQNNGVVDDSQLPKDRFSAERLKGVDSTLKIQPAKLEDSAVYLCASSLWGGQADYGYTFGSGTRLTVV.

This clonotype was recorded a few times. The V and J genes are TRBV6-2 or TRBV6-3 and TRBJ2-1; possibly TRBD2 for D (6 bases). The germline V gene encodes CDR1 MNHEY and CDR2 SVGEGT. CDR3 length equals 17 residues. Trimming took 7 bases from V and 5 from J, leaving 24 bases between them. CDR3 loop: CASNPPLAVGVHNEQFF. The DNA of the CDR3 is TGTGCCAGCAATCCCCCCTTAGCGGTGGGGGTCCACAATGAGCAGTTCTTC.

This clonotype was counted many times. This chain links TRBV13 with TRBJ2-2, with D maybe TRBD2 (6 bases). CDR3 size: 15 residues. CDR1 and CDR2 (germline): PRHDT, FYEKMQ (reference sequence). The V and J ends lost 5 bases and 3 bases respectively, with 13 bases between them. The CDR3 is CASSPGDWDTGELFF. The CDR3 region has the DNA TGTGCCAGCAGCCCGGGGGACTGGGACACCGGGGAGCTGTTTTTT.

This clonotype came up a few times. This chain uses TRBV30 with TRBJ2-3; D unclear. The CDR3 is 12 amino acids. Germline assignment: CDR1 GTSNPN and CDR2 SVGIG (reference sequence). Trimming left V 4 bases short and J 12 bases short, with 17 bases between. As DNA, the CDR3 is TGTGCCTGGAAATCTGGCCCCAAGGCACAGTATTTT. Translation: CAWKSGPKAQYF.

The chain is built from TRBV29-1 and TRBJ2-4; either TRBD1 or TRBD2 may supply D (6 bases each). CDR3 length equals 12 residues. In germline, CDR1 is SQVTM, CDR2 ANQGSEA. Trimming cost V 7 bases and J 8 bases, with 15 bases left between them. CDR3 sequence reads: CSGQDRRDIQYF. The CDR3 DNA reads TGCAGCGGGCAAGACAGGAGGGACATTCAGTACTTC. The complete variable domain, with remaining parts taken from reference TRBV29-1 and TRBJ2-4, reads SAVISQKPSRDICQRGTSLTIQCQVDSQVTMMFWYRQQPGQSLTLIATANQGSEATYESGFVIDKFPISRPNLTFSTLTVSNMSPEDSSIYLCSGQDRRDIQYFGAGTRLSVL.

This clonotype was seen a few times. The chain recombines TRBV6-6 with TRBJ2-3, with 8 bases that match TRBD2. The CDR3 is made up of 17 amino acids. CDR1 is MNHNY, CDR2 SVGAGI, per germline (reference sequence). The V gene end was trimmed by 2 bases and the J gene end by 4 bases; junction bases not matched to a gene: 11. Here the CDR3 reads CASSYGSGSVQSDTQYF. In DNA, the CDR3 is TGTGCCAGCAGTTACGGAAGCGGGAGTGTTCAGTCAGATACGCAGTATTTT.

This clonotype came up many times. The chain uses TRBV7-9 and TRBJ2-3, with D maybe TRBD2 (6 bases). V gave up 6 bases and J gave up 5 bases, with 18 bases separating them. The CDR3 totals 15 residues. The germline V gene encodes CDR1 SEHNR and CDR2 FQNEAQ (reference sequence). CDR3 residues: CASRTRSVTGDTQYF. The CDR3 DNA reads TGTGCCAGCAGGACTAGGAGCGTCACGGGAGATACGCAGTATTTT.

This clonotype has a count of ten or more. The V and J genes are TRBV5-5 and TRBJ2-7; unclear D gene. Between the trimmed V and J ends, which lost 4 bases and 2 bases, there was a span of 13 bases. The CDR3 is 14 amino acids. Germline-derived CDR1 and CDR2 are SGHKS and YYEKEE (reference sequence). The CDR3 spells CASSREAATYEQYF. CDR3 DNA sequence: TGTGCCAGCAGCCGAGAGGCTGCAACCTACGAGCAGTACTTC. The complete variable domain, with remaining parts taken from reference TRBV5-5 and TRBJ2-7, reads DAGVTQSPTHLIKTRGQQVTLRCSPISGHKSVSWYQQVLGQGPQFIFQYYEKEERGRGNFPDRFSARQFPNYSSELNVNALLLGDSALYLCASSREAATYEQYFGPGTRLTVT.

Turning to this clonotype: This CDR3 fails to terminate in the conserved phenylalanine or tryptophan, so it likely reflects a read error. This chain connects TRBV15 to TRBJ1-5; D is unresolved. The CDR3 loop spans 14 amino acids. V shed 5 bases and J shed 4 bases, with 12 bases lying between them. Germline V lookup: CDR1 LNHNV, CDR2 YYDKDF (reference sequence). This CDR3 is CATSRRAGNQPQHL. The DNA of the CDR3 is TGTGCCACCAGCCGTCGAGCGGGGAATCAGCCCCAGCATCTT.

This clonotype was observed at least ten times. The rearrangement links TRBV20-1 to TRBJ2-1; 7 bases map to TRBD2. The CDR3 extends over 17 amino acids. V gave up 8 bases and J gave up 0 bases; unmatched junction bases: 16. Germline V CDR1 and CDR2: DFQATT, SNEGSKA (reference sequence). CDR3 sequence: CSTKGRAGVSSYNEQFF. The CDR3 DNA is TGCAGTACGAAAGGCCGGGCGGGGGTTAGCTCCTACAATGAGCAGTTCTTC.

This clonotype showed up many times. CDR3 region: CASSVRTNNSPLHF. The CDR3 nucleotides read TGTGCCAGCAGCGTGAGGACAAATAATTCACCCCTCCACTTT. This chain links TRBV9 with TRBJ1-6, with TRBD1 as a possible D gene (5 bases). The CDR3 runs to 14 residues. Germline V lookup: CDR1 SGDLS, CDR2 YYNGEE. V dropped 2 bases and J dropped 5 bases, with 8 bases sitting between them.

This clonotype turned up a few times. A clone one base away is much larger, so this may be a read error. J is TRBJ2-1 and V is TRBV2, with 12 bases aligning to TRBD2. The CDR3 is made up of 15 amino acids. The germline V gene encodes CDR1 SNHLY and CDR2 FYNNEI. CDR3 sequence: CACRRGTSGYNEQFF. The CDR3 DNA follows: TGTGCCTGCAGACGGGGGACTAGCGGGTACAATGAGCAGTTCTTC.

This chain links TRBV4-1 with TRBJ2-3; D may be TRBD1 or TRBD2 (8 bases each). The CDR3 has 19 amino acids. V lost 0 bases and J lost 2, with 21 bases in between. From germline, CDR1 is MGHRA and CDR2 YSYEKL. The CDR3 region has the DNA TGCGCCAGCAGCCAAGACTATCGGGAGGGACAGGCCTTCACAGATACGCAGTATTTT. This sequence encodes CASSQDYREGQAFTDTQYF.

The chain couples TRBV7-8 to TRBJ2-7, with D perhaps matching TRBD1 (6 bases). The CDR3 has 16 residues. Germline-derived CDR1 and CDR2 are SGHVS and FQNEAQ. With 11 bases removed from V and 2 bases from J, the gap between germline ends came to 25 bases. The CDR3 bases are TGTGCCTCGAGACCCGACACAGGGCCTTTTACCTACGAGCAGTACTTC. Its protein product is CASRPDTGPFTYEQYF.

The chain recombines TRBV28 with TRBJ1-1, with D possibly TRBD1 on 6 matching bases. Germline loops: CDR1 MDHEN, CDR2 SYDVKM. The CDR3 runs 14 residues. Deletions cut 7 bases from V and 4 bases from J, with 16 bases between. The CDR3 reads CASTLAGGFTEAFF. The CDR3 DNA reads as TGTGCCAGCACCCTAGCGGGGGGCTTCACTGAAGCTTTCTTT.

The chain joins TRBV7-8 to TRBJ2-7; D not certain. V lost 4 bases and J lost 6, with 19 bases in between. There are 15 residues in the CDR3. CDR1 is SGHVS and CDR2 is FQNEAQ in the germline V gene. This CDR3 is CASSSRRLPPIEQYF. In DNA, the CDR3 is TGTGCCAGCAGCTCCAGGCGTTTACCCCCTATCGAGCAGTACTTC. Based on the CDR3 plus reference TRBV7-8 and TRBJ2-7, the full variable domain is GAGVSQSPRYKVAKRGQDVALRCDPISGHVSLFWYQQALGQGPEFLTYFQNEAQLDKSGLPSDRFFAERPEGSVSTLKIQRTQQEDSAVYLCASSSRRLPPIEQYFGPGTRLTVT.

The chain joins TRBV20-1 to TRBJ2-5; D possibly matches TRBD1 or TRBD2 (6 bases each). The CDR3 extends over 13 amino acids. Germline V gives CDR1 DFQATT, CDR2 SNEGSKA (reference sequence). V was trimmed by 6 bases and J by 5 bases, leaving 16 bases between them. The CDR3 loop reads CSAQDPGAETQYF. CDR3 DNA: TGCAGTGCCCAAGACCCGGGGGCTGAGACCCAGTACTTC.